The source of this T cell receptor beta chain is a study of blood T cell repertoires in COVID-19. Looked up from germline, CDR1 is SGHRS and CDR2 is YFSETQ. The V and J ends lost 5 bases and 9 bases respectively, with 21 bases between them. This CDR3 has 14 residues. Repertoires were generated with immunoSEQ multiplex PCR, while TCRdb's copy carries only in-frame clones and drops some. Of some 110,000 clones detected, roughly nine tenths appear once; the ten largest clones hold 4% to 5%. This receptor was taken from a man aged 35 to 55 with acute or convalescent COVID-19. The specimen sequenced was peripheral blood. This chain links TRBV5-1 with TRBJ2-7; D might be TRBD2 (6 bases). Written as DNA, the CDR3 is TGCGCCAGCAGGATAGGGACTGACTCCCCTCGGCAGTACTTC. It encodes CASRIGTDSPRQYF.